One and the same sample provided the 3 T cell receptor beta chains below, sequenced in a study of shared clonotypes between healthy human individuals. The repertoire was sequenced with immunoSEQ multiplex PCR; TCRdb's copy has only in-frame clones and lacks some. The table includes roughly 2.2 million clones, around 93% detected once. The specimen was naive CD4+ T cells from PBMCs. The sample's subset: CD45RA+ positively selected. These receptor sequences come from a young man in good health. Some clones in this sample may be carry-over from other donors' samples.

The chain joins TRBV6-1 to TRBJ2-1, with D tentatively TRBD2 (6 bases). This CDR3 spans 13 amino acids. The V gene's germline CDR1 is MNHNS and CDR2 SASEGT. V dropped 6 bases and J dropped 0 bases, with 6 bases sitting between them. CDR3 sequence (DNA): TGTGCCAGCAGACTAGCCTCCTACAATGAGCAGTTCTTC. Translated, it gives CASRLASYNEQFF.

J is TRBJ1-1 and V is TRBV7-6; weak D call: TRBD1 (5 bases). There are 16 residues in the CDR3. From germline, CDR1 is SGHVS and CDR2 FNYEAQ. V lost 5 bases and J lost 6, with 22 bases in between. In DNA, the CDR3 is TGTGCCAGCAGCCCACCGGTCGGGACTTTGGGCGCTGAAGCTTTCTTT. It translates to CASSPPVGTLGAEAFF.

The chain employs TRBV5-1 and TRBJ2-7; the D gene is possibly TRBD1 (5 bases). CDR3 size: 12 residues. Trimming pared 6 bases from V and 3 bases from J, leaving 10 bases between. The germline V gene encodes CDR1 SGHRS and CDR2 YFSETQ. The CDR3 here is CASTDTIYEQYF. The CDR3 bases are TGCGCCAGCACGGACACCATCTACGAGCAGTACTTC.